These T cell receptor beta chains were read from a single sample in a study of blood T cell repertoires in COVID-19. Produced via immunoSEQ multiplex PCR; TCRdb's table is partial and in-frame only. This table has 120,000 to 150,000 clones, about 87% appearing once. Sequencing was performed on PBMCs or T cells enriched from blood (not recorded which). These receptors all stem from a man aged 45-60 years in a cohort exposed to, infected with or recovered from COVID-19 (not recorded which). Both conserved end residues are part of each CDR3. A D gene is named only where the DNA matches it firmly. Some rows mark clone size as missing; the rest say once, few, many or name a class of expanded clone.

TRBJ2-7	TRBV19	.	.	CASKRKEGGLYEQYF	TGTGCCAGTAAGAGGAAAGAGGGAGGCCTCTACGAGCAGTACTTC
TRBJ2-5	TRBV28	.	.	CASARDEETQYF	TGTGCCAGCGCCAGGGATGAAGAGACCCAGTACTTC
TRBJ1-6	TRBV11-3	.	.	CASSLNRGAPLHF	TGTGCCAGCAGCTTAAATCGGGGGGCACCCCTCCACTTT
TRBJ1-1	TRBV30	.	TRBD1	CAWMGQYTEAFF	TGTGCCTGGATGGGACAGTACACTGAAGCTTTCTTT
TRBJ1-5	TRBV19	few	TRBD1	CATLPQGDGNQPQHF	TGTGCCACCTTACCCCAGGGGGACGGCAATCAGCCCCAGCATTTT
TRBJ1-1	TRBV29-1	.	.	CSVRENEAFF	TGCAGCGTTAGGGAGAATGAAGCTTTCTTT
TRBJ2-1	TRBV5-1	once	TRBD1	CASSLGGPTGGEQFF	TGCGCCAGCAGCCTGGGAGGACCAACAGGGGGAGAGCAGTTCTTC
TRBJ1-2	TRBV28	.	TRBD1	CASKSRGRFYGYTF	TGTGCCAGCAAATCTAGGGGGCGCTTCTATGGCTACACCTTC
TRBJ2-5	TRBV11-3	.	.	CASSLGQGRGAGETQYF	TGTGCCAGCAGCTTAGGGCAGGGCAGGGGGGCCGGAGAGACCCAGTACTTC
TRBJ1-6	TRBV7-9	.	.	CASSADISGSPLHF	TGTGCCAGCAGCGCGGACATCTCCGGTTCACCCCTCCACTTT
TRBJ2-5	TRBV27	.	.	CASSLSFTSSGTQYF	TGTGCCAGCAGTTTATCTTTTACTAGTTCTGGGACCCAGTACTTC
TRBJ1-1	TRBV25-1	.	.	CASSELLGLNTEAFF	TGTGCCAGCAGTGAATTACTGGGCTTGAACACTGAAGCTTTCTTT
TRBJ2-7	TRBV6-5	once	.	CASRKAGVYEQYF	TGTGCCAGCAGAAAAGCAGGGGTCTACGAGCAGTACTTC
TRBJ1-2	TRBV20-1	.	TRBD1	CSASLGEGTGEGYTF	TGCAGTGCTAGTCTAGGGGAGGGGACAGGGGAAGGCTACACCTTC
TRBJ2-1	TRBV7-6	.	TRBD2	CASSLVGTSGGRSSYNEQFF	TGTGCCAGCAGCTTAGTTGGGACTAGCGGGGGTAGATCCTCCTACAATGAGCAGTTCTTC
TRBJ1-1	TRBV10-3	.	.	CAIGAVKDTEAFF	TGTGCCATCGGGGCAGTTAAGGACACTGAAGCTTTCTTT
TRBJ2-1	TRBV5-1	.	.	CASSLTQGYIDEQFF	TGCGCCAGCAGCTTGACCCAGGGGTATATCGATGAGCAGTTCTTC
TRBJ2-5	TRBV7-9	.	TRBD1	CASSAGQGIETQYF	TGTGCCAGCAGCGCGGGACAGGGTATAGAGACCCAGTACTTC
TRBJ1-6	TRBV19	.	.	CASHRPGSPLHF	TGTGCCAGCCACAGACCCGGCTCACCCCTCCACTTT
TRBJ2-5	TRBV12-5	.	.	CASGFGGGETQYF	TGTGCTAGTGGTTTTGGGGGCGGAGAGACCCAGTACTTC
TRBJ2-5	TRBV5-4	.	TRBD2	CASSLPGGIETQYF	TGTGCCAGCAGCTTACCGGGGGGGATAGAGACCCAGTACTTC
TRBJ2-3	TRBV20-1	.	.	CSASGGSGADTQYF	TGCAGTGCTAGTGGGGGCAGTGGAGCAGATACGCAGTATTTT
TRBJ1-1	TRBV27	.	.	CAPRVGNTEAFF	TGTGCCCCCCGGGTGGGGAACACTGAAGCTTTCTTT
TRBJ2-1	TRBV2	few	TRBD2	CASSYPGLAGESSYNEQFF	TGTGCCAGCAGTTACCCTGGACTAGCGGGGGAGAGCTCCTACAATGAGCAGTTCTTC
TRBJ1-1	TRBV18	once	.	CASSPGQKNTEAFF	TGTGCCAGCTCACCAGGACAGAAGAACACTGAAGCTTTCTTT
TRBJ2-1	TRBV7-3	.	.	CASSLQGNEQFF	TGTGCCAGCAGCTTACAGGGGAATGAGCAGTTCTTC
TRBJ2-7	TRBV4-3	.	.	CASSQSRTPSYEQYF	TGCGCCAGCAGCCAGTCCAGGACACCTTCCTACGAGCAGTACTTC
TRBJ2-1	TRBV6-2/TRBV6-3	.	TRBD2	CASSSLGTSDEQFF	TGTGCCAGCAGTTCCCTGGGGACTAGCGATGAGCAGTTCTTC
TRBJ1-1	TRBV30	.	.	CAGGQLEAFF	TGTGCCGGCGGGCAGCTCGAGGCTTTCTTT
TRBJ1-5	TRBV2	few	.	CATWGGKPNQPQHF	TGTGCCACCTGGGGAGGGAAGCCTAATCAGCCCCAGCATTTT
TRBJ1-3	TRBV5-1	.	.	CASSLDAGFGNTIYF	TGCGCCAGCAGCTTGGATGCGGGATTTGGAAACACCATATATTTT
TRBJ1-2	TRBV19	.	.	CATEDGPTYGYTF	TGTGCCACGGAGGATGGGCCGACCTATGGCTACACCTTC
TRBJ2-2	TRBV9	.	TRBD2	CASSPFSGSTGELFF	TGTGCCAGCAGCCCCTTTAGCGGGTCCACCGGGGAGCTGTTTTTT
TRBJ2-1	TRBV21-1	.	.	CASSKGIGDFNEQFF	TGTGCCAGCAGCAAAGGCATTGGGGACTTCAATGAGCAGTTCTTC
TRBJ2-7	TRBV5-1	.	.	CASSLRFTGSSYEQYF	TGCGCCAGCAGCTTGAGGTTTACGGGATCATCCTACGAGCAGTACTTC
TRBJ1-5	TRBV19	.	.	CASSILLGQGALYQPQHF	TGTGCCAGTAGTATCCTCTTAGGTCAGGGCGCCCTTTATCAGCCCCAGCATTTT
TRBJ2-2	TRBV25-1	.	TRBD1	CASRGQSTTGELFF	TGTGCCAGCAGGGGACAGTCAACCACCGGGGAGCTGTTTTTT
TRBJ2-2	TRBV28	.	TRBD1	CASSLGTGGGTGELFF	TGTGCCAGCAGTTTAGGGACAGGGGGCGGAACCGGGGAGCTGTTTTTT
TRBJ1-2	TRBV7-2	.	.	CASSAITGSGYTF	TGTGCCAGCAGCGCTATCACAGGGTCCGGCTACACCTTC
TRBJ2-7	TRBV29-1	.	TRBD1	CSVEGQGYEQYF	TGCAGCGTTGAGGGACAGGGATACGAGCAGTACTTC
TRBJ2-7	TRBV7-9	.	.	CASSPGLGGGEQYF	TGTGCCAGCAGCCCCGGACTAGGGGGAGGCGAGCAGTACTTC
TRBJ2-1	TRBV5-5	.	.	CASSFDSYNEQFF	TGTGCCAGCAGCTTCGACAGTTACAATGAGCAGTTCTTC
TRBJ2-7	TRBV18	.	TRBD2	CASSKGTSGIYEQYF	TGTGCCAGCTCAAAAGGGACTAGCGGGATCTACGAGCAGTACTTC
TRBJ1-4	TRBV6-5	.	.	CASSYSGREAEKLFF	TGTGCCAGCAGTTACTCGGGGAGGGAAGCTGAAAAACTGTTTTTT
TRBJ2-7	TRBV6-5	.	.	CASSYSSWGITYEQYF	TGTGCCAGCAGTTACTCGAGTTGGGGCATTACCTACGAGCAGTACTTC
TRBJ1-5	TRBV19	once	.	CATQDFFQPQHF	TGTGCCACCCAGGACTTTTTTCAGCCCCAGCATTTT
TRBJ1-2	TRBV19	.	.	CASSPIPGSYYGYTF	TGTGCCAGTAGTCCTATCCCCGGGAGTTACTATGGCTACACCTTC
TRBJ1-1	TRBV7-9	.	TRBD1	CASSPRQGLGNTEAFF	TGTGCCAGCAGCCCCAGACAGGGATTGGGAAACACTGAAGCTTTCTTT
TRBJ1-1	TRBV30	few	.	CAWIGMGREAFF	TGTGCCTGGATAGGAATGGGCCGTGAAGCTTTCTTT
TRBJ1-5	TRBV10-3	once	TRBD1	CAISSGGHQPQHF	TGTGCCATCTCATCAGGGGGCCATCAGCCCCAGCATTTT
TRBJ1-2	TRBV18	.	.	CASSPGSLSYGYTF	TGTGCCAGCTCACCGGGGAGCCTAAGCTATGGCTACACCTTC
TRBJ1-2	TRBV21-1	.	.	CASSKARICPINYGYTF	TGTGCCAGCAGCAAAGCGCGGATATGCCCGATAAACTATGGCTACACCTTC
TRBJ2-2	TRBV2	.	.	CASRRDSNTGELFF	TGTGCCAGCCGTCGGGACTCCAACACCGGGGAGCTGTTTTTT
TRBJ2-7	TRBV6-4	.	TRBD2	CASSVGASGGYEQYF	TGTGCCAGCAGTGTAGGAGCTAGCGGGGGCTACGAGCAGTACTTC
TRBJ1-1	TRBV28	.	.	CASSLRQPRLEAFF	TGTGCCAGCAGTTTGCGGCAGCCAAGACTTGAAGCTTTCTTT
TRBJ2-3	TRBV3-1/TRBV3-2	.	TRBD2	CASSQVTSGTYF	TGTGCCAGCAGCCAAGTAACTAGCGGGACGTATTTT
TRBJ1-1	TRBV6-5	.	TRBD1	CASTLTGFGTEAFF	TGTGCCAGCACCCTGACAGGGTTCGGGACTGAAGCTTTCTTT
TRBJ2-7	TRBV3-1/TRBV3-2	.	TRBD1	CASGQGALEQYF	TGTGCCAGCGGACAGGGGGCCTTAGAGCAGTACTTC
TRBJ2-7	TRBV6-5	.	.	CASAGSSYEQYF	TGTGCCAGCGCGGGAAGCTCCTACGAGCAGTACTTC